A single sample gave rise to the 10 T cell receptor beta chains below, sequenced in a study of early T cells in non-severe SARS-CoV-2 infection. TCRdb called the 5' RACE reads again in MiXCR, with one record for every CDR3 protein. The sample yields 30,000 to 35,000 distinct CDR3 sequences, around 7% seen once. Sequences were obtained from whole blood. Receptors originate from an adult who was a healthcare worker with PCR-confirmed SARS-CoV-2 infection or an uninfected control (not recorded which).

In this sample, this clonotype turned up many times. This chain connects TRBV20-1 to TRBJ2-1, with a tentative D call TRBD2 (5 bases). CDR1 is DFQATT, CDR2 SNEGSKA, per germline (reference sequence). The CDR3 contains 15 residues. The ends were cut back, 0 bases at V and 3 bases at J, with 12 bases in the middle. For the CDR3, the DNA is TGCAGTGCTAGAGATTTTGAGCGGAACTACAATGAGCAGTTCTTC. Translating gives CSARDFERNYNEQFF.

In its sample, this clonotype was seen many times. The rearrangement links TRBV5-1 to TRBJ2-7; tentatively, D is TRBD2 (6 bases). Per the germline V gene, CDR1 is SGHRS and CDR2 is YFSETQ. The CDR3 totals 15 residues. The V gene lost 0 bases and the J gene lost 0 bases, with 10 bases spanning the gap. The CDR3 region is CASSLEAGSSYEQYF. CDR3 DNA sequence: TGCGCCAGCAGCTTGGAGGCGGGAAGCTCCTACGAGCAGTACTTC. The full variable domain, its missing parts supplied by reference TRBV5-1 and TRBJ2-7, is KAGVTQTPRYLIKTRGQQVTLSCSPISGHRSVSWYQQTPGQGLQFLFEYFSETQRNKGNFPGRFSGRQFSNSRSEMNVSTLELGDSALYLCASSLEAGSSYEQYFGPGTRLTVT.

The table lists this clonotype with many counts. The chain couples TRBV30 to TRBJ1-2; the D is unclear. The germline CDR1 and CDR2 sequences are GTSNPN and SVGIG (reference sequence). The CDR3 is 12 residues long. V was trimmed by 4 bases and J by 4 bases, leaving 10 bases between them. The CDR3 coding sequence is TGTGCCTGGAACCCCACTGCCTATGGCTACACCTTC. Translating it yields CAWNPTAYGYTF. Together with reference TRBV30 and TRBJ1-2, the CDR3 gives the full variable domain: SQTIHQWPATLVQPVGSPLSLECTVEGTSNPNLYWYRQAAGRGLQLLFYSVGIGQISSEVPQNLSASRPQDRQFILSSKKLLLSDSGFYLCAWNPTAYGYTFGSGTRLTVV.

This clonotype was recorded at least ten times. J is TRBJ2-1 and V is TRBV29-1; 9 bases align to TRBD2. Looked up from germline, CDR1 is SQVTM and CDR2 is ANQGSEA. The CDR3 has 11 amino acids. The junction had 8 bases not matched to a gene; V was cut back by 8 bases and J by 12 bases. The CDR3 DNA is TGCAGCCCGACGACTAGCGGAGGGCAGTTCTTC. This codes for CSPTTSGGQFF.

This clonotype was seen only a few times. This chain joins TRBV28 and TRBJ2-1; no reliable D call. The CDR3 consists of 15 residues. From germline, CDR1 is MDHEN and CDR2 SYDVKM. Deletions cut 6 bases from V and 0 bases from J, with 12 bases between. Here the CDR3 reads CASSKARNSYNEQFF. In DNA form, the CDR3 reads TGTGCCAGCAGCAAAGCGCGAAACTCCTACAATGAGCAGTTCTTC. The full variable domain, with the rest looked up from reference TRBV28 and TRBJ2-1, is DVKVTQSSRYLVKRTGEKVFLECVQDMDHENMFWYRQDPGLGLRLIYFSYDVKMKEKGDIPEGYSVSREKKERFSLILESASTNQTSMYLCASSKARNSYNEQFFGPGTRLTVL.

In this sample, this clonotype turned up many times. The gene calls are TRBV27 and TRBJ2-1, with D perhaps TRBD2 (5 bases). Trimming took off 5 bases at V and 3 bases at J, with 11 bases between the two ends. The CDR3 loop spans 14 amino acids. From germline, CDR1 is MNHEY and CDR2 SMNVEV (reference sequence). The CDR3 spells CASSVSGNYNEQFF. For the CDR3, the DNA is TGTGCCAGCAGTGTTTCCGGGAACTACAATGAGCAGTTCTTC.

This clonotype was seen only a few times. V and J are TRBV29-1 and TRBJ1-2; maybe TRBD1 (5 bases). Germline V gives CDR1 SQVTM, CDR2 ANQGSEA. With 3 bases removed from V and 4 bases from J, the gap between germline ends came to 12 bases. The CDR3 is made up of 13 amino acids. The CDR3 DNA reads as TGCAGCGTTGACCCCAGGGAGACCTATGGCTACACCTTC. It codes for CSVDPRETYGYTF.

The chain links TRBV29-1 to TRBJ1-1; D remains ambiguous. The CDR3 has 14 residues. With 3 bases removed from V and 0 bases from J, the gap between germline ends came to 11 bases. Germline loops: CDR1 SQVTM, CDR2 ANQGSEA. The CDR3 is CSVDPTFMNTEAFF. The CDR3 DNA reads TGCAGCGTTGACCCGACATTCATGAACACTGAAGCTTTCTTT.

The table lists this clonotype with many counts. The chain couples TRBV5-1 to TRBJ2-1; 13 bases are a match to TRBD2. CDR1 and CDR2 (germline): SGHRS, YFSETQ. The CDR3 extends over 15 amino acids. Losses at the gene ends were 4 bases for V and 14 bases for J; bases not matched to a gene: 12. DNA for the CDR3: TGCGCCAGCAGCCGGGACCCAACTAGCGGGAGGGCAGAGTTCTTC. It specifies CASSRDPTSGRAEFF.

The chain employs TRBV7-9 and TRBJ2-7; perhaps TRBD2 as D (6 bases). The V and J ends lost 5 bases and 2 bases respectively, with 16 bases between them. CDR1 and CDR2 (germline): SEHNR, FQNEAQ (reference sequence). The CDR3 is made up of 15 amino acids. The CDR3 loop is CASSPLSSGPYEQYF. CDR3 in DNA: TGTGCCAGCAGCCCCCTGAGTAGCGGACCCTACGAGCAGTACTTC.